Listed below are T cell receptor beta chains from one sample, sequenced in a study of shared clonotypes between healthy human individuals. Clones were sequenced by immunoSEQ multiplex PCR, and TCRdb holds only the in-frame ones, with some missing. The top ten clones hold roughly 36% of a sample with around 690,000 clones, about nine tenths of them seen once. Sequencing used memory CD8+ T cells from PBMCs. Source of these receptors: a young man in good health. Some clones in this sample may be carry-over from other donors' samples. CDR3s include the opening cysteine and the closing phenylalanine or tryptophan. A D gene is named only where the DNA matches it firmly.

V	J	D	CDR3
TRBV27	TRBJ1-2	NA	CASTLAGPPGMWYGYTF
TRBV2	TRBJ2-7	TRBD2	CASSEELAGLSYEQYF
TRBV7-2	TRBJ2-7	TRBD2	CASSLTSGPTYEQYF
TRBV28	TRBJ2-1	TRBD2	CASSFPDRASGESSYNEQFF
TRBV14	TRBJ1-1	NA	CASSQRGGMNTEAFF
TRBV28	TRBJ1-4	NA	CASSPYGELDEKLFF
TRBV4-3	TRBJ2-2	TRBD2	CASSQRLAGGPDGELFF
TRBV19	TRBJ2-3	NA	CASTRPRDTTDTQYF
TRBV27	TRBJ1-1	TRBD1	CASKRTGGNTEAFF
TRBV11-2	TRBJ2-7	NA	CASSLAPSSYEQYF
TRBV5-6	TRBJ2-1	NA	CASSFGTGISYNEQFF
TRBV7-8	TRBJ1-2	NA	CASSLGRVAGYTF
TRBV6-5	TRBJ1-5	NA	CASSPSDLGQPQHF
TRBV7-2	TRBJ2-7	TRBD2	CASSLGGAQLAGGSYEQYF
TRBV25-1	TRBJ1-1	NA	CASTTGYSTEAFF
TRBV27	TRBJ1-2	NA	CASSPRAWGYTF
TRBV4-3	TRBJ2-1	TRBD2	CASSPSGAGGPRNEQFF
TRBV13	TRBJ2-1	NA	CASSLDRRSYNEQFF
TRBV29-1	TRBJ2-1	TRBD2	CSVEGTSGSIDNEQFF
TRBV11-3	TRBJ2-2	NA	CASSLDYTGELFF
TRBV28	TRBJ1-2	NA	CASSDPGHWHGYTF
TRBV14	TRBJ2-5	NA	CASSQHHRVKYQETQYF
TRBV28	TRBJ1-3	NA	CASSYFGAGNTIYF
TRBV27	TRBJ2-3	TRBD1	CASSPGRQGPHTDTQYF
TRBV29-1	TRBJ1-1	NA	CSVQGYTEAFF
TRBV27	TRBJ2-3	NA	CASSPLGQGGDTQYF
TRBV5-1	TRBJ1-1	TRBD1	CASSLARGGVGNTEAFF
TRBV7-8	TRBJ2-7	NA	CASSASRIYEQYF
TRBV11-2	TRBJ2-3	TRBD2	CASSFGSAGADTQYF
TRBV29-1	TRBJ2-2	NA	CSVRTSSVYTGELFF
TRBV6-1	TRBJ1-4	NA	CASSGGVGADEKLFF
TRBV7-9	TRBJ1-1	NA	CASSAPWPPDSEAFF
TRBV28	TRBJ2-3	NA	CASSPTDGGTDTQYF
TRBV28	TRBJ1-5	NA	CASSPRWDGSNQPQHF
TRBV6-5	TRBJ2-1	NA	CASSVGGEQFF
TRBV7-9	TRBJ2-5	NA	CASTSSLGPQETQYF
TRBV9	TRBJ1-2	NA	CASSVEPPEGRYGYTF
TRBV4-1	NA	TRBD2	CASSQEGREYGDEQYF
TRBV2	TRBJ2-7	NA	CASSERDSTYEQYF
TRBV27	TRBJ2-2	NA	CASSFAPLAGELFF